Sequencing of this TCR beta chain was carried out in a study of graft-versus-host responses after intestinal transplantation. Study context: Transplantation in recipients was multivisceral, liver-intestinal, or isolated intestinal. The recipients all started with anti-thymocyte globulin induction and then took tacrolimus and steroids for about three years.

CDR1 SEHNR and CDR2 FQNEAQ come from the germline V gene (reference sequence). This CDR3 is built from 13 residues. V lost 0 bases, J lost 8 bases, and 10 bases lay in between. The protocol was immunoSEQ multiplex PCR, while the TCRdb copy is restricted to in-frame clones and leaves out a portion. The table lists about 10,000 clones, about 31% of them singletons. Irradiated stimulators labeled with violet dye, approximately 200,000 in number, were plated with approximately 200,000 CFSE-labeled responders. The sequence derives from a human patient who was an organ donor for intestinal transplantation. The chain combines TRBV7-9 with TRBJ1-2; D possibly corresponds to TRBD1 (5 bases). Specimen: alloreactive CD4+ T cells from a mixed lymphocyte reaction culture, collected before transplantation. The subset denotes: CFSE-low proliferating T cells sorted from approximately 6-day pre-transplant mixed lymphocyte reaction (GvH or HvG direction). The CDR3 sequence is CASSLATRGGYTF. CDR3 DNA sequence: TGTGCCAGCAGCTTAGCTACGAGGGGCGGCTACACCTTC. Full variable domain (rest looked up from reference TRBV7-9 and TRBJ1-2): DTGVSQNPRHKITKRGQNVTFRCDPISEHNRLYWYRQTLGQGPEFLTYFQNEAQLEKSRLLSDRFSAERPKGSFSTLEIQRTEQGDSAMYLCASSLATRGGYTFGSGTRLTVV.